Described below is a single T cell receptor (beta chain) sequence and its context. The target antigen is unknown. Sequenced by immunoSEQ multiplex PCR; TCRdb stores in-frame clones only, minus some. This sample has approximately 26,000 clones, with 81% found just once. The data were taken from a study of T cells in narcolepsy. Study overall: Patients with NT1 or NT2 and healthy control donors were enrolled. Study findings and constraints: In some patient and control memory CD4+ samples, autoreactive clones were absent. Autoreactive clonotypes reportedly recurred in blood of same and different patients, not controls. HCRT-specific and TRIB2-specific autoreactive clonotypes appeared among same-patient CSF and blood CD4+ clonotypes.

The V end was cut by 3 bases, the J end by 9 bases, with 16 bases between. CDR3 length: 14 residues. Germline V gene lookup returns CDR1 SGHRS and CDR2 YFSETQ. This clonotype was obtained from a human donor in good health. This chain uses TRBV5-1 with TRBJ2-1; weak D call: TRBD1 (6 bases). Material for sequencing was memory (CD45RA-) CD4+ T cells from blood. The chain's CDR3 is CASSSELTGREQFF. In DNA, the CDR3 is TGCGCCAGCAGCTCCGAACTCACAGGGCGTGAGCAGTTCTTC.